Below, one T cell receptor (beta chain) is given with its context. Its antigen is unidentified. This sample was included in a study of T cell responses to AZD1222 COVID-19 vaccine. Regarding the study as a whole: Of the AZD1222 recipients, only 5 or 6 were seropositive at baseline.

Data came from immunoSEQ multiplex PCR; TCRdb stores just in-frame clones and leaves some out. This table holds over 70,000 clones, roughly 89% found once. V was cut by 2 bases and J by 3 bases, with 9 bases left in between. The CDR3 length is 14 residues. Germline-derived CDR1 and CDR2 are SGHRS and YFSETQ. The chain carries TRBV5-1 and TRBJ1-5, with D maybe TRBD1 (6 bases). The specimen was peripheral blood, collected 28 days after the second AZD1222 dose. The sequence came from an adult who received the AZD1222 COVID-19 vaccine. The CDR3 spells CASSLAGDNQPQHF. The CDR3 DNA follows: TGCGCCAGCAGCTTAGCAGGGGACAATCAGCCCCAGCATTTT.